Listed below are T cell receptor beta chains from one sample, sequenced in a study of blood T cell repertoires in COVID-19. Assay used: immunoSEQ multiplex PCR; TCRdb lists only in-frame clones, some missing. Counted here are about 180,000 clones, over 80% occurring once; the ten biggest clones make up under 3.5%. The specimen sequenced was peripheral blood. Receptors originate from a woman aged 55-75 years with acute or convalescent COVID-19. Both conserved end residues are part of each CDR3. D genes are given only for firm matches. The listing skips clone size in some rows; elsewhere it reads once, few, many or a size class.

V gene: TRBV7-2; J gene: TRBJ2-3; clone size: .; D gene: TRBD2; CDR3 protein: CASSLGLAGGTQYF; CDR3 DNA: TGTGCCAGCAGCTTAGGACTAGCGGGGGGAACGCAGTATTTT
V gene: TRBV21-1; J gene: TRBJ2-3; clone size: .; D gene: .; CDR3 protein: CASSNRQADTQYF; CDR3 DNA: TGTGCCAGCAGCAACCGCCAGGCAGATACGCAGTATTTT
V gene: TRBV18; J gene: TRBJ1-5; clone size: .; D gene: .; CDR3 protein: CASSPLAGAENQPQHF; CDR3 DNA: TGTGCCAGCTCACCATTGGCGGGGGCGGAAAATCAGCCCCAGCATTTT
V gene: TRBV10-1; J gene: TRBJ2-1; clone size: .; D gene: TRBD1; CDR3 protein: CASSESGTGLYNEQFF; CDR3 DNA: TGCGCCAGCAGTGAGTCGGGGACAGGCCTCTACAATGAGCAGTTCTTC
V gene: TRBV6-2/TRBV6-3; J gene: TRBJ1-1; clone size: .; D gene: .; CDR3 protein: CASSYSASHTEAFF; CDR3 DNA: TGTGCCAGCAGTTACTCGGCATCTCACACTGAAGCTTTCTTT
V gene: TRBV9; J gene: TRBJ1-4; clone size: .; D gene: TRBD1; CDR3 protein: CASSQTGINEKLFF; CDR3 DNA: TGTGCCAGCAGCCAGACAGGGATTAATGAAAAACTGTTTTTT
V gene: TRBV4-1; J gene: TRBJ2-5; clone size: .; D gene: .; CDR3 protein: CARSQEGGRGETQYF; CDR3 DNA: TGCGCCCGCAGCCAAGAGGGGGGGCGGGGGGAGACCCAGTACTTC
V gene: TRBV14; J gene: TRBJ1-6; clone size: .; D gene: .; CDR3 protein: CASSQDRGKISPLHF; CDR3 DNA: TGTGCCAGCAGCCAAGATCGGGGTAAGATCTCACCCCTCCACTTT
V gene: TRBV21-1; J gene: TRBJ2-3; clone size: .; D gene: .; CDR3 protein: CASSKTCLWEVAGALTDTQYF; CDR3 DNA: TGTGCCAGCAGCAAAACCTGCCTCTGGGAAGTAGCGGGGGCCCTCACAGATACGCAGTATTTT
V gene: TRBV7-6; J gene: TRBJ1-6; clone size: .; D gene: .; CDR3 protein: CASSSDRNSPLHF; CDR3 DNA: TGTGCCAGCAGCTCTGACAGGAATTCACCCCTCCACTTT
V gene: TRBV9; J gene: TRBJ2-3; clone size: .; D gene: TRBD1; CDR3 protein: CASSVDTGTGITDTQYF; CDR3 DNA: TGTGCCAGCAGCGTTGACACCGGGACAGGGATCACAGATACGCAGTATTTT
V gene: TRBV2; J gene: TRBJ2-2; clone size: .; D gene: TRBD2; CDR3 protein: CASKGLVNTGELFF; CDR3 DNA: TGTGCCAGCAAGGGACTAGTCAACACCGGGGAGCTGTTTTTT
V gene: TRBV7-2; J gene: TRBJ2-3; clone size: once; D gene: .; CDR3 protein: CASSLSSIGTTGTQYF; CDR3 DNA: TGTGCCAGCAGCTTAAGCAGTATCGGCACTACAGGGACGCAGTATTTT
V gene: TRBV28; J gene: TRBJ2-7; clone size: .; D gene: .; CDR3 protein: CASSLQGISYEQYF; CDR3 DNA: TGTGCCAGCAGTTTGCAGGGTATCTCCTACGAGCAGTACTTC
V gene: TRBV18; J gene: TRBJ1-6; clone size: .; D gene: .; CDR3 protein: CASSQGDYNSPLHF; CDR3 DNA: TGTGCCAGCTCACAAGGGGACTATAATTCACCCCTCCACTTT
V gene: TRBV7-2; J gene: TRBJ2-1; clone size: .; D gene: .; CDR3 protein: CASSLSSRGATYNEQFF; CDR3 DNA: TGTGCCAGCAGCTTGAGCTCTCGGGGGGCTACATACAATGAGCAGTTCTTC